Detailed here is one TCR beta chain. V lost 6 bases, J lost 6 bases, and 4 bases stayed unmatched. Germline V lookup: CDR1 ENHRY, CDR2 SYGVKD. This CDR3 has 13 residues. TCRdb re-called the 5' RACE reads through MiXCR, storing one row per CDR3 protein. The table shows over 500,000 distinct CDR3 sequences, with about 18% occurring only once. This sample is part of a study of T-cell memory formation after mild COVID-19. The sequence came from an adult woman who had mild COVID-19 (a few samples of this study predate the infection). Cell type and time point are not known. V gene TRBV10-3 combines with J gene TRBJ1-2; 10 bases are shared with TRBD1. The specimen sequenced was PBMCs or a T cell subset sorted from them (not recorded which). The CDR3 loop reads CAISQDRGDGYTF. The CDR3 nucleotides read TGTGCCATCAGCCAGGACAGGGGGGATGGCTACACCTTC.